The 7 T cell receptor beta chains below were found in one sample sequenced in a study of cytomegalovirus exposure and HLA in healthy donors. This PCR relied on a set of 60 Vbeta primers and 13 Jbeta primers. The method was immunoSEQ multiplex PCR; TCRdb's version includes in-frame clones alone and lacks a portion of them. Of some 190,000 clones in the sample, less than 90% were seen once. Specimen: PBMCs. These receptor sequences come from a woman aged 25 to 45 in good health and CMV-seronegative.

The chain is built from TRBV5-6 and TRBJ2-7, with D hard to call. The germline CDR1 and CDR2 sequences are SGHDT and YYEEEE. Trimming took 0 bases from V and 3 from J, leaving 7 bases between them. CDR3 length equals 13 residues. CDR3 in DNA: TGTGCCAGCAGCTTGGCGGGTAACTACGAGCAGTACTTC. It translates to CASSLAGNYEQYF.

This clone appeared once. This rearrangement joins TRBV6-1 to TRBJ2-7; a weak D match, TRBD1 (6 bases). Germline CDR1 reads MNHNS; CDR2 reads SASEGT. The CDR3 is made up of 14 amino acids. V lost 6 bases to trimming and J lost 1 base, with 13 bases between them. Here the CDR3 DNA reads TGTGCCAGCAGGATACAGGGATTATCCTACGAGCAGTACTTC. Protein: CASRIQGLSYEQYF.

V and J are TRBV6-1 and TRBJ1-4; D not resolved. Germline values: CDR1 MNHNS, CDR2 SASEGT. The CDR3 covers 13 residues. The V and J ends lost 8 bases and 6 bases respectively, with 13 bases between them. CDR3 sequence reads: CASRGLPHEKLFF. DNA of the CDR3: TGTGCCAGCCGCGGACTTCCTCATGAAAAACTGTTTTTT.

CDR3 coding DNA: TGTGCCAGCAGCCAAGATCTGGCGGGGGGAGGCAATCAGCCCCAGCATTTT. Translation: CASSQDLAGGGNQPQHF. The gene calls are TRBV4-2 and TRBJ1-5; the D gene is possibly TRBD1 (5 bases). V lost 0 bases and J lost 2, with 14 bases in between. Germline V CDR1 and CDR2: LGHNA, YNFKEQ. The CDR3 spans 17 residues.

The sample holds one count of this clone. CDR3 bases: TGTGCCAGCAGTCTAATCCCGAACACTGAAGCTTTCTTT. Protein product: CASSLIPNTEAFF. The rearrangement links TRBV28 to TRBJ1-1; D ambiguous. The V gene lost 5 bases and the J gene lost 1 base, with 8 bases spanning the gap. The germline gives CDR1 MDHEN, CDR2 SYDVKM. The CDR3 runs to 13 residues.

The chain links TRBV21-1 to TRBJ2-7; the DNA was not compared with TRBD2, the D call given in the table. TRBV21-1 is given as a pseudogene. The length of the CDR3 is 14 residues. The CDR3 is CASRTKGLAYEQYF. The CDR3 DNA follows: TGTGCCAGCAGAACGAAAGGACTAGCCTACGAGCAGTACTTC.

The rearrangement joins TRBV10-1 to TRBJ2-7, with 11 bases matching TRBD2. Germline CDR1 reads WNHNN; CDR2 reads SYGVQD (reference sequence). The V segment lost 0 bases and the J segment 2 bases; nucleotides outside the gene matches: 6. The CDR3 length is 17 residues. Here the CDR3 DNA reads TGCGCCAGCAGTGAGTCCCCGGGACTAGCGGTAACCTACGAGCAGTACTTC. This translates into CASSESPGLAVTYEQYF.